These 9 T cell receptor beta chains were all obtained from the same sample, sequenced in a study of blood T cell repertoires in COVID-19. TCRdb keeps only in-frame clones here, not all; method: immunoSEQ multiplex PCR. The sample lists 70,000 to 100,000 clones; approximately 82% were seen once. Source material: peripheral blood. All receptors come from a man in his fifties with active or convalescent COVID-19.

V is TRBV9 and J is TRBJ1-4; the match to TRBD1 covers 10 bases. The V segment lost 2 bases and the J segment 8 bases; nucleotides outside the gene matches: 0. This CDR3 region has 13 residues. CDR1 is SGDLS, CDR2 YYNGEE, per germline. The CDR3 region has the DNA TGTGCCAGCAGCGTGGGACAGGGGGAAAAACTGTTTTTT. Its protein product is CASSVGQGEKLFF.

This chain links TRBV5-1 with TRBJ2-3, with 8 bases fitting TRBD2. The germline CDR1 and CDR2 sequences are SGHRS and YFSETQ. The CDR3 length is 17 residues. The V gene end was trimmed by 0 bases and the J gene end by 0 bases; junction bases not matched to a gene: 6. The CDR3 bases are TGCGCCAGCAGCTTGGGGAGAGCGGGGGACAGCACAGATACGCAGTATTTT. Translated, it gives CASSLGRAGDSTDTQYF.

The gene calls are TRBV6-6 and TRBJ2-2; D possibly corresponds to TRBD1 (6 bases). This CDR3 comprises 14 residues. Trimming removed 6 bases from V and 1 base from J, with 9 bases in between. The germline V gene has CDR1 MNHNY and CDR2 SVGAGI (reference sequence). CDR3 loop: CASRQGQNTGELFF. The CDR3 DNA reads as TGTGCCAGCAGACAGGGACAGAACACCGGGGAGCTGTTTTTT.

The chain has TRBV9 and TRBJ1-3, with 8 bases identical to TRBD1. The CDR3 runs to 16 residues. Germline V gives CDR1 SGDLS, CDR2 YYNGEE. V shed 2 bases and J 1 base; nucleotides not matched to a gene: 5. The CDR3 sequence is CASSVFDRGSGNTIYF. The CDR3 bases are TGTGCCAGCAGCGTTTTCGACAGGGGATCTGGAAACACCATATATTTT.

V is TRBV2 and J is TRBJ2-3; 11 bases agree with TRBD2. Looked up from germline, CDR1 is SNHLY and CDR2 is FYNNEI. This CDR3 region has 14 residues. V dropped 6 bases and J dropped 1; count of bases not matched to a gene: 0. The CDR3 loop reads CASRGLAGTDTQYF. Written as DNA, the CDR3 is TGTGCCAGCAGGGGACTAGCGGGCACAGATACGCAGTATTTT.

This chain connects TRBV5-1 to TRBJ1-1, with 7 bases that match TRBD1. The V gene end was trimmed by 2 bases and the J gene end by 4 bases; junction bases not matched to a gene: 5. Germline-derived CDR1 and CDR2 are SGHRS and YFSETQ. The CDR3 is made up of 14 amino acids. CDR3 in amino acids: CASSLQQGSTEAFF. The CDR3 DNA reads TGCGCCAGCAGCTTACAACAGGGGAGCACTGAAGCTTTCTTT.

The genes are TRBV28 and TRBJ2-1, with TRBD2 matching over 8 bases. Trimming at V came to 1 base and at J to 8 bases, leaving 4 bases not matched to a gene. CDR1 is MDHEN and CDR2 is SYDVKM in the germline V gene. This CDR3 spans 14 amino acids. CDR3 protein: CASSLLRGAHEQFF. For the CDR3, the DNA is TGTGCCAGCAGTTTATTGCGGGGGGCACATGAGCAGTTCTTC.

This clone has just one count. The chain combines TRBV28 with TRBJ2-1; tentative D call: TRBD1 (5 bases). The length of the CDR3 is 14 residues. V was pared by 5 bases and J by 1 base, with 9 bases between. Germline V lookup: CDR1 MDHEN, CDR2 SYDVKM. In nucleotides, the CDR3 is TGTGCCAGCAGTCCGCAGGGTTCCTACAATGAGCAGTTCTTC. Protein sequence: CASSPQGSYNEQFF. Drawing the rest from reference TRBV28 and TRBJ2-1, the complete variable domain is DVKVTQSSRYLVKRTGEKVFLECVQDMDHENMFWYRQDPGLGLRLIYFSYDVKMKEKGDIPEGYSVSREKKERFSLILESASTNQTSMYLCASSPQGSYNEQFFGPGTRLTVL.

The chain carries TRBV5-5 and TRBJ1-1; the match to TRBD1 covers 7 bases. This CDR3 is built from 16 residues. Per germline, CDR1 SGHKS and CDR2 YYEKEE (reference sequence). The J segment lost 3 bases and the V segment lost 6 bases, leaving 14 bases of the junction unmatched. CDR3 sequence (DNA): TGTGCCAGCATTCAGCGGACAGGTAATATACACACTGAAGCTTTCTTT. Its protein is CASIQRTGNIHTEAFF.